Included here is one T cell receptor beta chain sequence, with context. Antigen specificity is unknown. The junction departs from the called germline gene at one end, perhaps through a read error. TCR beta cDNA libraries had unique molecular identifiers. TCRdb processed the PCR reads anew with MiXCR; each CDR3 protein has one entry. This table has about half a million distinct CDR3 sequences, roughly 45% appearing once. The record originates from a study of post-analysis software for immune sequencing data. Findings of the study overall: Compared with controls, patients showed significantly lower normalized Chao1 diversity. A handful of TRBV segments were significantly more frequent in patients than in controls. TRBV5-6, TRBV5-1 and TRBV20-1 were among these segments.

Germline lookup yields CDR1 MGHRA and CDR2 YSYEKL. The CDR3 loop spans 17 amino acids. Sequencing was done on a sample of blood. This sequence originates from a girl aged 5-17 years with multiple sclerosis. The chain combines TRBV4-1 with TRBJ2-7, with 7 bases matching TRBD2. The CDR3 sequence: CASSQIYLAESTYEQYF. The CDR3 region has the DNA TGCGCCAGCAGCCAAATATATCTAGCGGAGAGCACCTACGAGCAATACTTC.